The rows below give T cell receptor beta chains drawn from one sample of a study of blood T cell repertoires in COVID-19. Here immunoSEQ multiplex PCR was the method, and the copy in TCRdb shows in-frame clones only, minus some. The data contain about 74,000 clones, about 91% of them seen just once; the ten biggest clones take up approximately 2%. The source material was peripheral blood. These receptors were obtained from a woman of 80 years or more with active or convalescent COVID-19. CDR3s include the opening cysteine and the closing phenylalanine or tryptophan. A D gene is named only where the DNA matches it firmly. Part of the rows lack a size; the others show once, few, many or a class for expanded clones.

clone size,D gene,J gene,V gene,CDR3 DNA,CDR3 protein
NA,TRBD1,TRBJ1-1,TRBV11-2,TGTGCCAGCAGCTTAGATTCCAGGGGGCCCACTGAAGCTTTCTTT,CASSLDSRGPTEAFF
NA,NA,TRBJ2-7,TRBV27,TGTGCCAGCAGTTTATCCCCCACAGGACACTACGAGCAGTACTTC,CASSLSPTGHYEQYF
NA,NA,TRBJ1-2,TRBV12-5,TGTGCTAGTTCACAGACTAACTATGGCTACACCTTC,CASSQTNYGYTF
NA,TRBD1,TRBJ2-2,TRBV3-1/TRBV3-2,TGTGCCAGCAGCCATAGGGACAGGGGGGGCACCGGGGAGCTGTTTTTT,CASSHRDRGGTGELFF
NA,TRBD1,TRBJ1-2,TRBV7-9,TGTGCCAGCAGCGGGGACAGGGGCAATTGGGACGGCTACACCTTC,CASSGDRGNWDGYTF
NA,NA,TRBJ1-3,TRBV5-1,TGCGCCAGCAGCTTGGACGGGAACTCTGGAAACACCATATATTTT,CASSLDGNSGNTIYF
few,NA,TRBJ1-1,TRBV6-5,TGTGCCAGCAGTTACTCTCGGGGGAGGTACGCTGAAGCTTTCTTT,CASSYSRGRYAEAFF
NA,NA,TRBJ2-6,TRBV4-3,TGCGCCAGCAGCCAAGAAGGATATGGACAGCCACCCAACGTCCTGACTTTC,CASSQEGYGQPPNVLTF
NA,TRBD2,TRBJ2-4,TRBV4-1,TGCGCCAGCAGCCAAGTCATGGCACAGAGCGGGGACATTCAGTACTTC,CASSQVMAQSGDIQYF
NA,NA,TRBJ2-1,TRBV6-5,TGTGCCAGCAGTTACAGAGGGACCTACAATGAGCAGTTCTTC,CASSYRGTYNEQFF
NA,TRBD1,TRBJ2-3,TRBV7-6,TGTGCCAGCAGCTTCGTGGGACAGGGGGTGGAAGATACGCAGTATTTT,CASSFVGQGVEDTQYF
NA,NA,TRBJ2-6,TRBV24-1,TGTGCCACCAGTGAACCGCCGGGGAGTACGCTAAGCTCTGGGGCCAACGTCCTGACTTTC,CATSEPPGSTLSSGANVLTF
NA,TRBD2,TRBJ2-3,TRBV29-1,TGCAGCGTCGGACTAGCGGGGACATCCACAGATACGCAGTATTTT,CSVGLAGTSTDTQYF
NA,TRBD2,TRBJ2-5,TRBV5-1,TGCGCCAGCAGCTTGGCACTAGCGGACCAAGAGACCCAGTACTTC,CASSLALADQETQYF
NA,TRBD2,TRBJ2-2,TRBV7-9,TGTGCCAGCAGCTCCCCAGGGACTAGAGCCGGGGAGCTGTTTTTT,CASSSPGTRAGELFF
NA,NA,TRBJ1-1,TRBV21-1,TGTGCCAGCACAGGAGGGGTGAACACTGAAGCTTTCTTT,CASTGGVNTEAFF
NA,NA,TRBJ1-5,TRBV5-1,TGCGCCAGCAGCCCCGGAGTTTCGAGTAATCAGCCCCAGCATTTT,CASSPGVSSNQPQHF
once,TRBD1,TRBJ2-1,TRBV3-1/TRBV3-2,TGTGCCAGCAGCCAGTCGGGACAGGGGCCGAGCTCCTACAATGAGCAGTTCTTC,CASSQSGQGPSSYNEQFF
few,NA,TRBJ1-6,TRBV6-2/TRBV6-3,TGTGCCAGCAGCGACAGGCCTAATTCACCCCTCCACTTT,CASSDRPNSPLHF
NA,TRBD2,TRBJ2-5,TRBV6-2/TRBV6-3,TGTGCCAGCAGTACACCCACTAGCGGACAAGAGACCCAGTACTTC,CASSTPTSGQETQYF
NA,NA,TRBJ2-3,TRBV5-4,TGTGCCAGCAGCTTGGAAGCGTCTAGCACAGATACGCAGTATTTT,CASSLEASSTDTQYF
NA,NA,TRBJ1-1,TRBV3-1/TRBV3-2,TGTGCCAGCAGCCAAGTGCGGGGGGTCACTGAAGCTTTCTTT,CASSQVRGVTEAFF
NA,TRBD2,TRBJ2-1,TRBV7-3,TGTGCCAGCAGCTTAAGGGCTAGCGGGAGCGGTGAGCAGTTCTTC,CASSLRASGSGEQFF
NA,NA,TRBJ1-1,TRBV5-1,TGCGCCAGCAAGGGGGGGTTGGGGAACACTGAAGCTTTCTTT,CASKGGLGNTEAFF
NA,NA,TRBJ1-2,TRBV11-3,TGTGCCAGCGCCCCGGAGGGTCCCACTAACTATGGCTACACCTTC,CASAPEGPTNYGYTF
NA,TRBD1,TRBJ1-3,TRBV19,TGTGCCAGTAGTATAGATTCTTCGAGACAGGGACTAGGGTACAACACCATATATTTT,CASSIDSSRQGLGYNTIYF
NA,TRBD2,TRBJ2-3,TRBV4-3,TGCGCCAGCAGCCAAGAGCTGGGGGAGGGCCGAGCAGATACGCAGTATTTT,CASSQELGEGRADTQYF
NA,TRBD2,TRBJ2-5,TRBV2,TGTGCCAGCAGTAACGCGGGGGGGTGGGAGACCCAGTACTTC,CASSNAGGWETQYF
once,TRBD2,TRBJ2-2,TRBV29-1,TGCAGCGCTGACCGGGGGGTAGCGGGAGAAGGGGCCGGGGAGCTGTTTTTT,CSADRGVAGEGAGELFF
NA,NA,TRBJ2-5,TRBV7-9,TGTGCCAGCAGCTCCCCCGACAGGACTTTAGAGACCCAGTACTTC,CASSSPDRTLETQYF
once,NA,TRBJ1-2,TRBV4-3,TGCGCCAGCAGCCAAGGGATTCGACAGAACTATGGCTACACCTTC,CASSQGIRQNYGYTF
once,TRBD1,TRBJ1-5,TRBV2,TGTGCCAGCAGTATACCGACAGGGAGATATAGCAATCAGCCCCAGCATTTT,CASSIPTGRYSNQPQHF
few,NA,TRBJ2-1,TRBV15,TGTGCCACCAGCATCTTGGGACTGGGCTCCTACAATGAGCAGTTCTTC,CATSILGLGSYNEQFF
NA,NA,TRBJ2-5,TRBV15,TGTGCCACCAGTAAGGGGGTAGAGACCCAGTACTTC,CATSKGVETQYF
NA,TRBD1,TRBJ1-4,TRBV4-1,TGCGCCAGCAGCCAAGAAAGGAGGGGGCGCGCAACTAATGAAAAACTGTTTTTT,CASSQERRGRATNEKLFF
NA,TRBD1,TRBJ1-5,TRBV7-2,TGTGCCAGCAGCTTTCGGACAGGGGGGCAGTCCCAGCATTTT,CASSFRTGGQSQHF
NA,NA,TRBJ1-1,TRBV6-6,TGTGCCAGCAGTTACTCCTCACAGTACACTGAAGCTTTCTTT,CASSYSSQYTEAFF
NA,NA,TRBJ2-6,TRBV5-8,TGTGCCAGCCTCATCCGGGGTGGGGCCAACGTCCTGACTTTC,CASLIRGGANVLTF
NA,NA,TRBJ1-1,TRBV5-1,TGCGCCAGCAGCGTATATGGGACATTTGACACTGAAGCTTTCTTT,CASSVYGTFDTEAFF
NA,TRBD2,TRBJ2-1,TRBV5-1,TGCGCCAGCACGGGAAGTAGCGGGGGGGCTTTGTATGAGCAGTTCTTC,CASTGSSGGALYEQFF
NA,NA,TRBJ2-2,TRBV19,TGTGCCAGTAGTATTTGGCCGAAGGGGGGGACCGGGGAGCTGTTTTTT,CASSIWPKGGTGELFF
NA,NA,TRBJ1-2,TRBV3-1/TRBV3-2,TGTGCCAGCAGCCAAGAGGCCCTACAGGGAAACTATGGCTACACCTTC,CASSQEALQGNYGYTF
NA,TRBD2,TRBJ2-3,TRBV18,TGTGCCAGCTCACCAAGGCCAGCGGGGGGGCAAGAAGATACGCAGTATTTT,CASSPRPAGGQEDTQYF
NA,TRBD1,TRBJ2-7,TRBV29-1,TGCAGCGTGGCAAGGGGGGACAGGGGCTACGAGCAGTACTTC,CSVARGDRGYEQYF
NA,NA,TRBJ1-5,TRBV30,TGTGCCTGGAGTAAAGGGGTAGATCAGCCCCAGCATTTT,CAWSKGVDQPQHF
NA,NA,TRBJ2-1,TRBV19,TGTGCCAGTAGAAGACTAGACTCCTACAATGAGCAGTTCTTC,CASRRLDSYNEQFF